This TCR beta chain was observed in a study of control samples from healthy donors and cancer patients. Using immunoSEQ multiplex PCR, the repertoire was profiled, and TCRdb retains in-frame clones only, with some absent. The sample carries approximately 89,000 clones, over 75% recorded once. The CDR3 extends over 14 amino acids. The germline V gene encodes CDR1 SGHRS and CDR2 YFSETQ. J gave up 0 bases and V 7 bases, and 6 bases lay outside the gene matches. The sequenced sample consisted of blood. The genes are TRBV5-1 and TRBJ1-2; TRBD1 aligns across 7 bases. The sequence was obtained from a woman between 40 and 50 years old in good health. The CDR3 nucleotides read TGCGCCAGCGCGACAGGGAACCCTAACTATGGCTACACCTTC. Translating it yields CASATGNPNYGYTF.